This T cell receptor beta chain was profiled in a study of blood T cell repertoires in COVID-19. Study information: Collection of acute and convalescent COVID-19 samples took place in the United States, Italy and Spain.

The length of the CDR3 is 14 residues. Germline assignment: CDR1 MNHEY and CDR2 SVGEGT. V was shortened by 4 bases and J by 4 bases, with 13 bases between the two germline ends. Per the study methods: Estimates of nucleated cell counts were drawn from the amplification of reference gene primers. Assay used: immunoSEQ multiplex PCR; TCRdb lists only in-frame clones, some missing. That table is the source of V, J and clone size, and D and trimming were worked out from the DNA. The table shows roughly 62,000 clones, with approximately 86% occurring only once. This sequence was found in a human donor with active COVID-19. The donor label of this sample is uncertain. This chain links TRBV6-2 or TRBV6-3 with TRBJ1-1, with D possibly being TRBD1 (6 bases). The sequenced material came from peripheral blood. CDR3 amino acids: CASSFRGKGTEAFF. The CDR3 coding sequence is TGTGCCAGCAGTTTCAGGGGTAAGGGCACTGAAGCTTTCTTT.